A single sample is the source of the 10 T cell receptor beta chains below, sequenced in a study of T cells in Graves' hyperthyroidism and ophthalmopathy. The CDR3 regions of TCR beta were amplified from RNA transcripts. TCR CDR3 underwent first-round RT-PCR with the HTBI primer set. MiXCR, applied by TCRdb to the multiplex PCR reads, yields one record per CDR3 protein. The sample has about 640,000 distinct CDR3 sequences, less than 25% seen once. Material: blood. The receptors were sampled from a man between 25 and 39 years old with Graves' ophthalmopathy.

This clonotype was picked up many times. The V call is TRBV2, the J call TRBJ1-5, with D perhaps matching TRBD1 (6 bases). From germline, CDR1 is SNHLY and CDR2 FYNNEI. The CDR3 consists of 16 residues. V was shortened by 4 bases and J by 0 bases, with 13 bases between the two germline ends. The CDR3 DNA follows: TGTGCCAGCAGTGGACAGGCCGTTTATAGCAATCAGCCCCAGCATTTT. Translated, it gives CASSGQAVYSNQPQHF.

This clonotype appeared many times. The J gene is TRBJ2-3, the V gene TRBV28; 8 positions agree with TRBD1. The CDR3 is 14 amino acids. J was trimmed by 5 bases and V by 10 bases; bases with no gene match: 11. The germline V gene encodes CDR1 MDHEN and CDR2 SYDVKM. CDR3 sequence reads: CAIGLTGVVDTQYF. As DNA, the CDR3 is TGTGCCATCGGATTGACAGGGGTAGTAGATACGCAGTATTTT.

V is TRBV7-9 and J is TRBJ2-7, with 9 nucleotides matching TRBD1. The V and J ends lost 3 bases and 2 bases, in that order; junction bases with no gene match: 8. The CDR3 runs to 16 residues. Per germline, CDR1 SEHNR and CDR2 FQNEAQ (reference sequence). CDR3: CASSLARDRVTYEQYF. The CDR3 DNA follows: TGTGCCAGCAGCTTGGCCCGGGACAGGGTCACCTACGAGCAGTACTTC.

There are a few counts of this clonotype. The chain is built from TRBV10-3 and TRBJ2-1, with 7 bases that match TRBD2. Germline CDR1 is ENHRY and CDR2 is SYGVKD. With V trimmed by 8 bases and J by 5 bases, 6 bases remained unmatched. The CDR3 covers 13 residues. CDR3 amino acids: CAIGSGGHNEQFF. For the CDR3, the DNA is TGTGCCATCGGCTCGGGAGGACACAATGAGCAGTTCTTC.

V usage is TRBV30 and J usage is TRBJ1-2; possibly TRBD1 for D (6 bases). Germline V gene sequence: CDR1 GTSNPN, CDR2 SVGIG (reference sequence). Trimming left V 4 bases short and J 8 bases short, with 14 bases between. This CDR3 comprises 12 residues. This CDR3 is CAWNRDGGGYTF. The CDR3 coding sequence is TGTGCCTGGAACAGGGATGGTGGGGGCTACACCTTC.

The J gene is TRBJ2-3, the V gene TRBV28; 14 bases agree with TRBD2. The germline gives CDR1 MDHEN, CDR2 SYDVKM. CDR3 size: 16 residues. V shed 4 bases, J shed 6 bases, and the junction held 6 bases outside the gene matches. CDR3 residues: CASSYGTSGRADTQYF. CDR3 bases: TGTGCCAGCAGTTATGGGACTAGCGGGAGAGCCGATACGCAGTATTTT.

The table lists this clonotype with many counts. The gene calls are TRBV3-1 and TRBJ2-3; the match to TRBD2 covers 11 bases. Germline CDR1 and CDR2: LGHDT and YNNKEL (reference sequence). V gave up 5 bases and J gave up 0 bases; unmatched junction bases: 4. The length of the CDR3 is 16 residues. The CDR3 nucleotides are TGTGCCAGCAGCACCCGGACTAGCGGGAGCACAGATACGCAGTATTTT. Translated: CASSTRTSGSTDTQYF.

There are a few counts of this clonotype. The chain carries TRBV27 and TRBJ2-1, with 7 positions matching TRBD2. Looked up from germline, CDR1 is MNHEY and CDR2 is SMNVEV (reference sequence). The CDR3 is 16 amino acids. V lost 1 base to trimming and J lost 4 bases; unmatched junction nucleotides: 7. CDR3 DNA sequence: TGTGCCAGCAGTTTATACGCGGGAGCAGGGTACAATGAGCAGTTCTTC. Encoded protein: CASSLYAGAGYNEQFF.

Notes on this clonotype: This may be a read error, as it is one base from a much larger clone. The rearrangement joins TRBV3-1 to TRBJ2-7; 7 positions agree with TRBD2. The CDR3 spans 15 residues. V trimming: 5 bases; J trimming: 0 bases; junction bases outside the gene matches: 7. CDR1 and CDR2 from the germline V gene are LGHDT and YNNKEL (reference sequence). The CDR3 here is CASSVGLAVSYEQYF. DNA for the CDR3: TGTGCCAGCAGCGTAGGGCTAGCGGTCTCCTACGAGCAGTACTTC.

This clonotype has ten or more counts. The gene calls are TRBV2 and TRBJ2-1, with 11 nucleotides matching TRBD2. This CDR3 has 18 amino acids. V trimming: 0 bases; J trimming: 5 bases; junction bases outside the gene matches: 9. CDR1 and CDR2 (germline): SNHLY, FYNNEI. The CDR3 DNA is TGTGCCAGCAGTGAAGCATCCAGACTAGCGGGACTGAACAATGAGCAGTTCTTC. Its translation: CASSEASRLAGLNNEQFF.